Below, 8 T cell receptor beta chains from the same sample are listed, as sequenced in a study of cytomegalovirus exposure and HLA in healthy donors. The PCR made use of 60 Vbeta and 13 Jbeta primers. Measured with immunoSEQ multiplex PCR; TCRdb has only the in-frame clones, and not every one. This table has about 120,000 clones, about three quarters appearing once. Sequenced sample: PBMCs. The receptor source for this set is a man between 25 and 39 years old in good health and CMV-seronegative.

The chain combines TRBV11-3 with TRBJ2-2; 7 bases are a match to TRBD1. The CDR3 sequence is 15 residues long. V was clipped by 4 bases and J by 0 bases; unmatched bases: 2. The V gene's germline CDR1 is SGHNT and CDR2 YENEEA. The CDR3 is CASSSGTANTGELFF. The CDR3 coding sequence is TGTGCCAGCAGCTCCGGGACAGCGAACACCGGGGAGCTGTTTTTT. The full variable domain, in which reference TRBV11-3 and TRBJ2-2 provide the parts outside the CDR3, is EAGVVQSPRYKIIEKKQPVAFWCNPISGHNTLYWYLQNLGQGPELLIRYENEEAVDDSQLPKDRFSAERLKGVDSTLKIQPAELGDSAVYLCASSSGTANTGELFFGEGSRLTVL.

This clone was counted a few times. The genes are TRBV9 and TRBJ2-7, with 11 positions matching TRBD1. V was pared by 5 bases and J by 7 bases, with 8 bases of the junction left unmatched. CDR3 length equals 14 residues. Germline-derived CDR1 and CDR2 are SGDLS and YYNGEE. The CDR3 coding sequence is TGTGCCAGCAGTCCAGGACAGGGGGCGGGGGAGCAGTACTTC. The encoded protein is CASSPGQGAGEQYF.

The chain uses TRBV15 and TRBJ1-5; the D gene is possibly TRBD1 (5 bases). The CDR3 extends over 17 amino acids. The germline V gene has CDR1 LNHNV and CDR2 YYDKDF (reference sequence). V was trimmed by 1 base and J by 2 bases, leaving 15 bases between them. In DNA form, the CDR3 reads TGTGCCACCAGCAGAGTATTGAAGGGGCGAGGCAATCAGCCCCAGCATTTT. As protein: CATSRVLKGRGNQPQHF.

V and J are TRBV4-1 and TRBJ2-7, with 8 bases identical to TRBD1. Looked up from germline, CDR1 is MGHRA and CDR2 is YSYEKL. Losses at the gene ends were 4 bases for V and 7 bases for J; bases not matched to a gene: 12. The CDR3 is 15 amino acids. The CDR3 protein is CASSPRAGGNREQYF. The CDR3, as DNA: TGCGCCAGCAGCCCCCGTGCAGGGGGCAACCGGGAGCAGTACTTC.

This clone was seen once. The junction differs from germline at one of its ends, possibly a read error. The rearrangement joins TRBV4-1 to TRBJ1-1; no definite D call. The CDR3 is made up of 15 amino acids. Germline CDR1 reads MGHRA; CDR2 reads YSYEKL. CDR3 DNA: TGTGCCAGCAGCCAGTCCTCGGCAGGCCGAACTGAAGCTTTCTTT. This encodes CASSQSSAGRTEAFF.

The chain joins TRBV5-1 to TRBJ1-4, with D unresolved. Germline V gene data show CDR1 as SGHRS and CDR2 as YFSETQ. The germline V and J ends were trimmed by 3 bases and 0 bases, with 6 bases remaining between them. The CDR3 runs 14 residues. The CDR3 region has the DNA TGCGCCAGCAGCTGGCTCTCAACTAATGAAAAACTGTTTTTT. It is translated as CASSWLSTNEKLFF.

V is TRBV19 and J is TRBJ1-5; 9 nucleotides align to TRBD1. The CDR3 has 20 amino acids. The V gene end was trimmed by 7 bases and the J gene end by 0 bases; junction bases not matched to a gene: 19. The germline V gene encodes CDR1 LNHDA and CDR2 SQIVND (reference sequence). CDR3 loop: CASMDPLGTGSTLSNQPQHF. DNA for the CDR3: TGTGCCAGTATGGACCCCTTAGGGACAGGGTCCACTCTTAGCAATCAGCCCCAGCATTTT.

The chain is built from TRBV29-1 and TRBJ2-7; 11 bases fit TRBD1. CDR1 SQVTM and CDR2 ANQGSEA come from the germline V gene. The CDR3 length is 14 residues. The trim removed 3 bases at V and 1 base at J, leaving 2 bases unmatched. As DNA, the CDR3 is TGCAGCGTTGAGGGACAGGGGGGTTCCTACGAGCAGTACTTC. The encoded protein is CSVEGQGGSYEQYF.